The rows below give T cell receptor beta chains drawn from one sample of a study of OX40 agonist ivuxolimab in advanced cancers. The assay was immunoSEQ multiplex PCR, and TCRdb's table has in-frame clones only and misses some. The repertoire holds some 64,000 clones, with roughly 84% as singletons. The sequences come from CD4+ or CD8+ T cells sorted from blood, collected in a trial of the OX40 agonist ivuxolimab. These receptors originate from an adult with an advanced solid tumor such as melanoma, head and neck, liver or kidney cancer. Both conserved end residues are part of each CDR3. D genes are given only for firm matches. Clone size is given for some rows only: seen once, a few or many times, or a class if the clone is expanded.

clone_size,v_call,d_call,j_call,cdr3_aa,cdr3_nt
NA,TRBV9,NA,TRBJ1-5,CASSVFGRDAKQPQHF,TGTGCCAGCAGCGTATTTGGGAGGGACGCAAAACAGCCCCAGCATTTT
NA,TRBV10-3,NA,TRBJ2-5,CAISEPTQETQYF,TGTGCCATCAGTGAGCCTACTCAAGAGACCCAGTACTTC
NA,TRBV2,NA,TRBJ1-1,CASSERGAYDTEAFF,TGTGCCAGCAGTGAACGGGGGGCGTATGACACTGAAGCTTTCTTT
NA,TRBV7-8,NA,TRBJ1-1,CASSLGEDNTEAFF,TGTGCCAGCAGCTTAGGCGAGGACAACACTGAAGCTTTCTTT
NA,TRBV6-1,NA,TRBJ1-4,CASSDPRQTNEKLFF,TGTGCCAGCAGTGACCCTAGACAGACTAATGAAAAACTGTTTTTT
NA,TRBV28,NA,TRBJ1-5,CASIPGGVGSNQPQHF,TGTGCCAGCATTCCTGGGGGGGTAGGCAGCAATCAGCCCCAGCATTTT
NA,TRBV6-1,NA,TRBJ2-1,CASAQGRDDEQFF,TGTGCCAGCGCACAGGGCAGGGACGATGAGCAGTTCTTC
NA,TRBV6-5,NA,TRBJ2-7,CASKLSRRAYEQYF,TGTGCCAGCAAACTTTCCCGCCGAGCCTACGAGCAGTACTTC
NA,TRBV7-6,NA,TRBJ1-4,CASNEMASGKLFF,TGTGCCAGCAACGAAATGGCGTCCGGTAAACTGTTTTTT
NA,TRBV2,NA,TRBJ2-7,CASSVGYDLEQYF,TGTGCCAGCAGTGTCGGGTATGATCTCGAGCAGTACTTC
NA,TRBV7-2,NA,TRBJ1-3,CASSLAAGSGNTIYF,TGTGCCAGCAGCTTAGCGGCAGGGTCCGGAAACACCATATATTTT
NA,TRBV18,NA,TRBJ1-1,CASSPLGRQGDTEAFF,TGTGCCAGCTCACCCCTGGGGCGGCAGGGCGACACTGAAGCTTTCTTT
few,TRBV19,NA,TRBJ2-1,CASSIPGQAGGEQFF,TGTGCCAGTAGTATTCCGGGACAGGCGGGGGGTGAGCAGTTCTTC
NA,TRBV7-2,NA,TRBJ2-7,CASSFGRSYEQYF,TGTGCCAGCAGCTTTGGACGGAGCTACGAGCAGTACTTC
NA,TRBV4-1,TRBD1,TRBJ2-5,CASSQVGTGVETQYF,TGCGCCAGCAGCCAAGTGGGGACAGGGGTAGAGACCCAGTACTTC
NA,TRBV19,NA,TRBJ1-1,CASSIGTDTEAFF,TGTGCCAGTAGTATAGGGACTGACACTGAAGCTTTCTTT
NA,TRBV10-3,TRBD2,TRBJ2-1,CAISTGLAGGNEQFF,TGTGCCATCAGCACAGGACTAGCTGGCGGCAATGAGCAGTTCTTC
NA,TRBV6-6,NA,TRBJ1-6,CASQAGNSPLHF,TGTGCCAGCCAGGCAGGCAATTCACCCCTCCACTTT
few,TRBV7-2,NA,TRBJ2-7,CASSLAAQGTYEQYF,TGTGCCAGCAGCTTAGCGGCACAGGGAACCTACGAGCAGTACTTC
NA,TRBV7-9,NA,TRBJ2-2,CASSLGVNTGELFF,TGTGCCAGCAGCTTAGGGGTGAACACCGGGGAGCTGTTTTTT
NA,TRBV6-6,TRBD2,TRBJ2-1,CASSPTRGGEQFF,TGTGCCAGCAGTCCAACACGGGGGGGTGAGCAGTTCTTC
NA,TRBV10-3,NA,TRBJ2-3,CAISESVGGVPDTQYF,TGTGCCATCAGTGAGTCAGTGGGGGGAGTCCCAGATACGCAGTATTTT
NA,TRBV27,TRBD1,TRBJ1-2,CASSLWGGTGTYGYTF,TGTGCCAGCAGTTTGTGGGGCGGGACAGGAACCTATGGCTACACCTTC
many,TRBV2,NA,TRBJ2-1,CASSESDNEQFF,TGTGCCAGCAGTGAGAGTGACAATGAGCAGTTCTTC
NA,TRBV7-2,NA,TRBJ1-5,CASSNDIGNNQPQHF,TGTGCCAGCAGCAACGACATCGGGAACAATCAGCCCCAGCATTTT
NA,TRBV30,NA,TRBJ1-3,CAWSLGSSGNTIYF,TGTGCCTGGAGTTTGGGGAGCTCTGGAAACACCATATATTTT
NA,TRBV11-2,TRBD2,TRBJ2-5,CASSLLSGLAGKTQYF,TGTGCCAGCAGCTTACTCAGCGGACTAGCGGGAAAGACCCAGTACTTC
NA,TRBV5-1,NA,TRBJ2-5,CASSLDWKGGGGLETQYF,TGCGCCAGCAGCTTGGATTGGAAAGGCGGCGGCGGGTTAGAGACCCAGTACTTC
NA,TRBV10-1,NA,TRBJ2-1,CASSEASLAAGDEQFF,TGCGCCAGCAGTGAGGCTTCGTTGGCGGCAGGGGATGAGCAGTTCTTC
NA,TRBV7-2,NA,TRBJ2-6,CASRNRGRGAGANVLTF,TGTGCCAGCAGGAACCGGGGCCGTGGCGCTGGGGCCAACGTCCTGACTTTC
NA,TRBV7-2,NA,TRBJ2-7,CASSFDRSYEQYF,TGTGCCAGCAGCTTTGATCGCTCCTACGAGCAGTACTTC
NA,TRBV5-8,TRBD1,TRBJ2-7,CASSPGAGGQYEQYF,TGTGCCAGCAGCCCAGGGGCAGGGGGACAATACGAGCAGTACTTC
NA,TRBV28,NA,TRBJ2-5,CASSTGTTETQYF,TGTGCCAGCAGTACCGGGACAACAGAGACCCAGTACTTC
NA,TRBV18,NA,TRBJ1-2,CASSRGGTYGYTF,TGTGCCAGCTCACGAGGGGGGACCTATGGCTACACCTTC
NA,TRBV18,NA,TRBJ2-7,CASSPRQAYEQYF,TGTGCCAGCTCACCAAGACAGGCCTACGAGCAGTACTTC
NA,TRBV2,NA,TRBJ1-5,CASSEVAGAQPQHF,TGTGCCAGCAGTGAAGTTGCGGGGGCGCAGCCCCAGCATTTT
once,TRBV21-1,NA,TRBJ1-1,CASSNITEAFF,TGTGCCAGCAGCAATATCACTGAAGCTTTCTTT
once,TRBV29-1,NA,TRBJ1-1,CSVESQGRTEAFF,TGCAGCGTTGAATCGCAGGGTAGGACTGAAGCTTTCTTT
NA,TRBV19,NA,TRBJ2-7,CASSAGNEQYF,TGTGCCAGTAGTGCCGGGAACGAGCAGTACTTC
NA,TRBV29-1,NA,TRBJ2-2,CSVELVGRSTGELFF,TGCAGCGTTGAATTGGTGGGTAGGAGCACCGGGGAGCTGTTTTTT
NA,TRBV5-5,TRBD1,TRBJ1-4,CASSVSGQGHEKLFF,TGTGCCAGCAGCGTGTCGGGACAGGGACACGAAAAACTGTTTTTT
NA,TRBV28,TRBD2,TRBJ2-1,CASSGWRLAGDPNEQFF,TGTGCCAGCAGTGGATGGAGACTAGCGGGGGACCCCAATGAGCAGTTCTTC
NA,TRBV2,TRBD1,TRBJ1-4,CASTRDRGEKLFF,TGTGCCAGCACCCGGGACAGGGGAGAAAAACTGTTTTTT
NA,TRBV5-6,NA,TRBJ1-6,CASSLVPRLDTTNSPLHF,TGTGCCAGCAGCTTGGTCCCCCGGTTGGACACTACTAATTCACCCCTCCACTTT
NA,TRBV19,NA,TRBJ2-1,CASSITGGNNEQFF,TGTGCCAGTAGTATCACGGGCGGAAACAATGAGCAGTTCTTC
few,TRBV10-3,TRBD1,TRBJ2-7,CATKRDREGEQYF,TGTGCCACGAAACGGGACAGAGAAGGAGAGCAGTACTTC
NA,TRBV6-4,NA,TRBJ1-2,CASSGEADGYTF,TGTGCCAGCAGCGGGGAGGCGGATGGCTACACCTTC
NA,TRBV5-4,TRBD2,TRBJ2-1,CASSLGTSGSIWYEQFF,TGTGCCAGCAGCTTGGGGACTAGCGGGAGTATCTGGTATGAGCAGTTCTTC
NA,TRBV2,NA,TRBJ1-1,CASISQGIGGTEAFF,TGTGCCAGCATTAGCCAAGGGATAGGGGGCACTGAAGCTTTCTTT
NA,TRBV4-2,NA,TRBJ2-1,CASSQKSGSSYNEQFF,TGTGCCAGCAGCCAAAAATCTGGCAGCTCCTACAATGAGCAGTTCTTC
NA,TRBV28,NA,TRBJ2-7,CASSFPQHYEQYF,TGTGCCAGCAGTTTTCCCCAACACTACGAGCAGTACTTC
few,TRBV2,TRBD1,TRBJ1-1,CASSESRGGNTEAFF,TGTGCCAGCAGCGAATCCAGGGGGGGGAACACTGAAGCTTTCTTT